These 19 T cell receptor beta chains share one sample of origin, sequenced in a study of cytomegalovirus exposure and HLA in healthy donors. 13 Jbeta primers and 60 Vbeta primers were used for the PCR. TCRdb's table, derived via immunoSEQ multiplex PCR, lists solely in-frame clones and lacks some. The repertoire holds approximately 150,000 clones, with roughly 72% as singletons. Sequenced sample: PBMCs. These receptors all come from a man between 40 and 49 years old in good health and CMV-seronegative.

As concerns this clone: The junction and the germline gene differ at one end; a read error may be behind it. The CDR3 here is CASSLGDSYQPQNF. In DNA, the CDR3 is TGTGCCAGCAGCTTGGGGGACAGCTATCAGCCCCAGAATTTT. The chain couples TRBV5-6 to TRBJ1-5; 7 bases agree with TRBD1. CDR1 and CDR2 (germline): SGHDT, YYEEEE. The CDR3 loop spans 14 amino acids.

DNA of the CDR3: TGCGCCAGCAAAGGCCCTAGCGGGGTCTACGAGCAGTACTTC. Translating gives CASKGPSGVYEQYF. The chain carries TRBV5-1 and TRBJ2-7; 9 bases are a match to TRBD2. V lost 6 bases, J lost 3 bases, and 7 bases stayed unmatched. CDR1 is SGHRS, CDR2 YFSETQ, per germline. The CDR3 sequence is 14 residues long.

The chain joins TRBV4-1 to TRBJ1-4; D is undetermined. CDR1 is MGHRA, CDR2 YSYEKL, per germline. The CDR3 covers 15 residues. V lost 1 base, J lost 7 bases, and 13 bases lay in between. DNA of the CDR3: TGCGCCAGCAGCCAAGTTACCCCGGCGGGTGAAAAACTGTTTTTT. This codes for CASSQVTPAGEKLFF.

The chain uses TRBV5-4 and TRBJ1-1, with 11 bases matching TRBD1. This CDR3 is built from 19 residues. J gave up 1 base and V 4 bases, and 15 bases lay outside the gene matches. Germline V gene sequence: CDR1 SGHNT, CDR2 YYREEE (reference sequence). CDR3 bases: TGTGCCAGCAGCCCATGGGGACAGGGGGACCCGGACCCGAACACTGAAGCTTTCTTT. This translates into CASSPWGQGDPDPNTEAFF.

The rearrangement links TRBV5-6 to TRBJ2-7; possible D gene TRBD2, 5 bases. The germline CDR1 and CDR2 sequences are SGHDT and YYEEEE. Trimming cost V 4 bases and J 7 bases, with 9 bases left between them. The CDR3 length is 11 residues. CDR3 coding DNA: TGTGCCAGCAGCGTTACGGGAGAGCAGTACTTC. Translated: CASSVTGEQYF.

The V and J genes are TRBV5-6 and TRBJ1-3, with no clear D. Trimming pared 3 bases from V and 7 bases from J, leaving 17 bases between. The CDR3 is 15 residues long. From germline, CDR1 is SGHDT and CDR2 YYEEEE. In nucleotides, the CDR3 is TGTGCCAGCAGCTCTCCCCCCACCGAGAGGAACACCATATATTTT. Its translation: CASSSPPTERNTIYF.

The chain joins TRBV2 to TRBJ2-1; D is perhaps TRBD2 (5 bases). Trimming took off 1 base at V and 8 bases at J, with 12 bases between the two ends. Germline V gene lookup returns CDR1 SNHLY and CDR2 FYNNEI. The CDR3 is 14 amino acids. CDR3 amino acids: CASSEVGGADEQFF. CDR3 DNA sequence: TGTGCCAGCAGTGAAGTGGGTGGAGCGGATGAGCAGTTCTTC.

The CDR3 spells CASSVAGQTNYGYTF. In DNA, the CDR3 is TGTGCCAGCAGCGTAGCGGGACAGACCAACTATGGCTACACCTTC. The genes are TRBV9 and TRBJ1-2; 7 bases match TRBD1. The J segment lost 2 bases and the V segment lost 0 bases, leaving 4 bases of the junction unmatched. Germline V gene lookup returns CDR1 SGDLS and CDR2 YYNGEE. This CDR3 spans 15 amino acids.

The chain carries TRBV7-2 and TRBJ2-3; TRBD2 matches at 14 bases. The germline CDR1 and CDR2 sequences are SGHTA and FQGNSA. CDR3 length: 18 amino acids. V dropped 1 base and J dropped 2; count of bases not matched to a gene: 5. The CDR3 region has the DNA TGTGCCAGCAGCTTAGACAGACTAGCGGGAGGGTACACAGATACGCAGTATTTT. It yields the protein CASSLDRLAGGYTDTQYF.

This rearrangement joins TRBV30 to TRBJ2-1, with D unresolved. Germline CDR1 reads GTSNPN; CDR2 reads SVGIG (reference sequence). This CDR3 region has 12 residues. V was cut by 3 bases and J by 0 bases, with 3 bases left in between. CDR3 bases: TGTGCCTGGAGCGGCTCCTACAATGAGCAGTTCTTC. Its translation: CAWSGSYNEQFF.

This chain links TRBV6-5 with TRBJ2-7; 8 nucleotides match TRBD2. Germline V gene sequence: CDR1 MNHEY, CDR2 SVGAGI. The CDR3 sequence is 15 residues long. V dropped 1 base and J dropped 3; count of bases not matched to a gene: 5. As DNA, the CDR3 is TGTGCCAGCAGTTACTTCGGGGGGGCGGACTACGAGCAGTACTTC. Translating it yields CASSYFGGADYEQYF.

The J gene is TRBJ1-5, the V gene TRBV2, with 7 nucleotides matching TRBD1. The germline V gene encodes CDR1 SNHLY and CDR2 FYNNEI. The CDR3 is 17 residues long. V lost 6 bases to trimming and J lost 4 bases; unmatched junction nucleotides: 15. DNA of the CDR3: TGTGCCAGCAGGGTAGATCCCTCGACAGGGACAAATCAGCCCCAGCATTTT. Translated: CASRVDPSTGTNQPQHF.

The gene calls are TRBV5-1 and TRBJ2-5; D is uncertain. Trimming left V 0 bases short and J 2 bases short, with 11 bases between. The CDR3 loop spans 15 amino acids. Germline V CDR1 and CDR2: SGHRS, YFSETQ. This chain's CDR3 is CASSLASTEQETQYF. In DNA form, the CDR3 reads TGCGCCAGCAGCTTGGCCAGTACAGAACAAGAGACCCAGTACTTC.

The genes are TRBV7-9 and TRBJ2-3; D remains unclear. Looked up from germline, CDR1 is SEHNR and CDR2 is FQNEAQ (reference sequence). The CDR3 loop spans 14 amino acids. The V end was cut by 0 bases, the J end by 8 bases, with 12 bases between. CDR3 in DNA: TGTGCCAGCAGCTTAGCAACTGGATGGGCTACGCAGTATTTT. Translation gives CASSLATGWATQYF.

This chain uses TRBV19 with TRBJ2-7; 8 bases agree with TRBD2. The germline V gene encodes CDR1 LNHDA and CDR2 SQIVND (reference sequence). V shed 8 bases, J shed 6 bases, and the junction held 18 bases outside the gene matches. The CDR3 sequence is 16 residues long. The DNA for the CDR3 is TGTGCCAGTGCCCACCTGGGACTAGACAGTCTTGCCGAGCAGTACTTC. This translates into CASAHLGLDSLAEQYF.

The V and J genes are TRBV10-3 and TRBJ1-1; perhaps TRBD1 as D (5 bases). Trimming took 4 bases from V and 2 from J, leaving 14 bases between them. This CDR3 spans 15 amino acids. Germline V gene sequence: CDR1 ENHRY, CDR2 SYGVKD. The CDR3 region is CAISATGHPNTEAFF. The DNA for the CDR3 is TGTGCCATCAGTGCTACAGGACACCCCAACACTGAAGCTTTCTTT.

This clone showed up just a few times. CDR3 residues: CAIGGGGLYEQYF. In DNA, the CDR3 is TGTGCCATCGGAGGCGGGGGTCTCTACGAGCAGTACTTC. The chain employs TRBV10-3 and TRBJ2-7; 7 bases align to TRBD2. The CDR3 consists of 13 residues. From germline, CDR1 is ENHRY and CDR2 SYGVKD. V gave up 8 bases and J gave up 3 bases; unmatched junction bases: 7.

The V and J genes are TRBV10-2 and TRBJ1-1, with a weak D call TRBD1 (6 bases). V was trimmed by 4 bases and J by 11 bases, leaving 14 bases between them. Per germline, CDR1 WSHSY and CDR2 SAAADI. CDR3 length: 12 amino acids. The CDR3 DNA sequence: TGCGCCAGCAGTGCACAGGGCCCGCAGGCTTTCTTT. Its translation: CASSAQGPQAFF.

Concerning this clone itself: Its ends do not fully match the called genes, so a read error is possible. The genes are TRBV7-9 and TRBJ2-1, with D perhaps TRBD2 (6 bases). The CDR3 runs 15 residues. Germline CDR1 SEHNR, CDR2 FQNEAQ (reference sequence). The DNA for the CDR3 is TGTTCCAGCAGTTTGACTAGGCACTCCTACAATGAGCAGTTCTTC. It translates to CSSSLTRHSYNEQFF.